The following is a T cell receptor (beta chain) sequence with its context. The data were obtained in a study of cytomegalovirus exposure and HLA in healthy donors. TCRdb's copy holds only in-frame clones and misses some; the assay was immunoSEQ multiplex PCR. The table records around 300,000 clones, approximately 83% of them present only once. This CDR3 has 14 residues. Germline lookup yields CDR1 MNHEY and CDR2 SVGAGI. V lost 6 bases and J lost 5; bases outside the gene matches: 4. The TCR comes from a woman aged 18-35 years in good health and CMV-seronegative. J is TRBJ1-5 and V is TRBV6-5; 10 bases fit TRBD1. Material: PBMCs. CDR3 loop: CASRPGTGDQPQHF. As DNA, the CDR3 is TGTGCCAGCAGACCCGGGACAGGGGATCAGCCCCAGCATTTT.